One TCR beta chain is described in this entry. Its antigen remains unknown. The data originate from a study of shared clonotypes between healthy human individuals. Study-wide background: For every donor, three CD4 naive, three CD4 memory, two CD8 naive and one CD8 memory plates were used.

V trimming: 3 bases; J trimming: 2 bases; junction bases outside the gene matches: 7. CDR1 and CDR2 (germline): MGHRA, YSYEKL. The CDR3 totals 16 residues. The sorted-subset replicate PCRs were given around 0.2 ug DNA, which is some 29,000 T cell genomes. Using immunoSEQ multiplex PCR, the repertoire was profiled, and TCRdb retains in-frame clones only, with some absent. The repertoire holds millions of clones, about 95% seen once, with 0.1% to 0.15% in the top ten. The study's findings and limits: At large depth, rarefaction still showed sorted-subset sequencing to be incomplete. Clonotype sharing among donors likely depends on sequencing depth.

This TCR was recovered from a man between 18 and 35 years old in good health. Specimen: naive CD4+ T cells sorted from blood. Described subset: CD45RA+ positively selected. The chain couples TRBV4-1 to TRBJ2-3; TRBD1 matches at 8 bases. The CDR3 loop reads CASSHWATGATDTQYF. In DNA form, the CDR3 reads TGCGCCAGCAGCCACTGGGCGACAGGGGCCACAGATACGCAGTATTTT.